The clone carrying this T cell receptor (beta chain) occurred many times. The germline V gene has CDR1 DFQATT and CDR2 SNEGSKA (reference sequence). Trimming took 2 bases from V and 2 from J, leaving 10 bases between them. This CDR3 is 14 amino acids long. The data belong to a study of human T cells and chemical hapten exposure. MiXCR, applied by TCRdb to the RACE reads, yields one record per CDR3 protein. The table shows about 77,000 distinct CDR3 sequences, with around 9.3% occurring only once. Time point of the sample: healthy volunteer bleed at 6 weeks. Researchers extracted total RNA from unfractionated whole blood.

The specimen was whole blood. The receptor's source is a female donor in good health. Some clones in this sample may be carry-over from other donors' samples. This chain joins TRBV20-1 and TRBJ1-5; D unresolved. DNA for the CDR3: TGCAGTGCTAGAACCCTTCTGGGCAATCAGCCCCAGCATTTT. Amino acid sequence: CSARTLLGNQPQHF.